This T cell receptor (beta chain) was recovered during a study of cytomegalovirus exposure and HLA in healthy donors. CDR3 length: 14 amino acids. Trimming cost V 4 bases and J 3 bases, with 13 bases left between them. CDR1 is SGHRS and CDR2 is YFSETQ in the germline V gene. Assay: immunoSEQ multiplex PCR; the TCRdb copy retains only in-frame clones and omits some. Among about 270,000 clones listed, 86% were seen once. Sequences were obtained from PBMCs. V is TRBV5-1 and J is TRBJ1-1, with a possible D match to TRBD1 (5 bases). The source is a woman in her late teens or twenties in good health and CMV-seronegative. The CDR3 DNA is TGCGCCAGCAGCCCGGGAGGGACTTACACTGAAGCTTTCTTT. Its translation is CASSPGGTYTEAFF.